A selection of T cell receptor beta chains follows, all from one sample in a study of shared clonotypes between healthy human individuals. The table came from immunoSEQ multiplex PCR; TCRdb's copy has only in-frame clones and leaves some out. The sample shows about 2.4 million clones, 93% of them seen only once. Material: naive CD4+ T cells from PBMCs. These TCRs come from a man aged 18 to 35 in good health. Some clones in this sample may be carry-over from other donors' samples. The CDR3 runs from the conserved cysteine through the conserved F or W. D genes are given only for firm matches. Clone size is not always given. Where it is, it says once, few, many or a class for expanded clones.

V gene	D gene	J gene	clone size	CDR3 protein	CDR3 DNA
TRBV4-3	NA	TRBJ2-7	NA	CASSQVLAPTYEQYF	TGCGCCAGCAGCCAAGTGCTAGCGCCAACCTACGAGCAGTACTTC
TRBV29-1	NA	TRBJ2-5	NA	CSVLREYQETQYF	TGCAGCGTTCTGAGGGAGTACCAAGAGACCCAGTACTTC
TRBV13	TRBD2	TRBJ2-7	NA	CASSPREAERVQYF	TGTGCCAGCAGCCCCCGGGAGGCGGAACGTGTGCAGTACTTC
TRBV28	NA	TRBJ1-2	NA	CASTTYSNYGYTF	TGTGCCAGCACCACCTATTCCAACTATGGCTACACCTTC
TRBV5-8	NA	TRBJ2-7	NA	CASSLGGTGSYEQYF	TGTGCCAGCAGCTTGGGAGGGACTGGTTCCTACGAGCAGTACTTC
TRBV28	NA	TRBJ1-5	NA	CASSAQVGGNQPQHF	TGTGCCAGCAGTGCCCAGGTGGGTGGCAATCAGCCCCAGCATTTT
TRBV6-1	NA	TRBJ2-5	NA	CASSHMWGVQETQYF	TGTGCCAGCAGTCATATGTGGGGGGTTCAGGAGACCCAGTACTTC
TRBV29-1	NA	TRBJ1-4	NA	CSASNINEKLFF	TGCAGCGCATCTAATATTAATGAAAAACTGTTTTTT
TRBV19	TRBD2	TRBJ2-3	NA	CASRLAGGGDTQYF	TGTGCCAGTAGACTAGCGGGAGGTGGAGATACGCAGTATTTT
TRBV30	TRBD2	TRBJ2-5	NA	CAWRLAGGGSGTQYF	TGTGCCTGGAGACTAGCGGGAGGTGGGAGCGGGACCCAGTACTTC
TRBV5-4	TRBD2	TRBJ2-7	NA	CASSLIAGSPYEQYF	TGTGCCAGCAGCTTGATAGCGGGAAGCCCCTACGAGCAGTACTTC
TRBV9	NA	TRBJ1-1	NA	CASSARQAGTEAFF	TGTGCCAGCAGCGCACGACAGGCTGGAACTGAAGCTTTCTTT
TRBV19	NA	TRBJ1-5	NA	CASSIGRRQPQHF	TGTGCCAGTAGTATAGGAAGAAGGCAGCCCCAGCATTTT
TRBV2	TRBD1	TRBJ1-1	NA	CASRTGLNTEAFF	TGTGCCAGCAGGACAGGGTTGAACACTGAAGCTTTCTTT
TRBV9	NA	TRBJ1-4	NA	CASSVVGTTNEKLFF	TGTGCCAGCAGCGTAGTGGGTACAACTAATGAAAAACTGTTTTTT
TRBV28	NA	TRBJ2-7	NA	CASSQSGLKGYEQYF	TGTGCCAGCAGTCAAAGCGGGCTCAAGGGGTACGAGCAGTACTTC
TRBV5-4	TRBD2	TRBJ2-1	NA	CASSFGTSGSMSYNEQFF	TGTGCCAGCAGCTTCGGGACTAGCGGGAGTATGTCCTACAATGAGCAGTTCTTC
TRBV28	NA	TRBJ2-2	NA	CASRSQGSNTGELFF	TGTGCCAGCAGATCACAGGGCTCGAACACCGGGGAGCTGTTTTTT
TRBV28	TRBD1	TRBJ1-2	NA	CASSYPGDRGSNYGYTF	TGTGCCAGCAGTTACCCCGGGGACAGGGGTTCTAACTATGGCTACACCTTC
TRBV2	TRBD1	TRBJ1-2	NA	CASRASTGGDGYTF	TGTGCCAGCAGGGCCTCGACAGGGGGCGACGGCTACACCTTC
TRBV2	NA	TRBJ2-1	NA	CASSPQPSSYNEQFF	TGTGCCAGCAGTCCACAGCCCAGCTCCTACAATGAGCAGTTCTTC
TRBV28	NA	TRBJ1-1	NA	CASSLSSEGRGPEAFF	TGTGCCAGCAGTTTGTCTTCGGAGGGCAGGGGTCCTGAAGCTTTCTTT
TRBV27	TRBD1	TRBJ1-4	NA	CASKRVGQGSINEKLFF	TGTGCCAGCAAGAGAGTCGGACAGGGGTCAATAAATGAAAAACTGTTTTTT
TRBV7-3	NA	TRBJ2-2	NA	CASSLTGADTGELFF	TGTGCCAGCAGCTTAACGGGGGCCGACACCGGGGAGCTGTTTTTT
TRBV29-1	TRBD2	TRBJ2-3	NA	CSVEPERGTISPGTQYF	TGCAGCGTTGAACCGGAGCGGGGGACCATAAGCCCCGGTACGCAGTATTTT
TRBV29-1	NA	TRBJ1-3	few	CSVTQTGGNTIYF	TGCAGCGTGACCCAGACGGGGGGAAACACCATATATTTT
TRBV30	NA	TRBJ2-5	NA	CAWSVSSGAWETQYF	TGTGCCTGGAGTGTATCCTCGGGGGCCTGGGAGACCCAGTACTTC
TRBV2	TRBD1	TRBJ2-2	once	CATRQGTGELFF	TGTGCCACCCGACAGGGTACCGGGGAGCTGTTTTTT
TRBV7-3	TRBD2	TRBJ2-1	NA	CASSLMSGANYNEQFF	TGTGCCAGCAGCTTAATGAGCGGGGCTAACTACAATGAGCAGTTCTTC
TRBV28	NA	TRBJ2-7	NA	CASSIRDIGEQYF	TGTGCCAGCAGTATCAGGGACATTGGCGAGCAGTACTTC
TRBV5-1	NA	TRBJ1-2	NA	CASSLVYSVYGYTF	TGCGCCAGCAGCTTGGTGTACAGTGTCTATGGCTACACCTTC
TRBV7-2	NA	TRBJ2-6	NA	CASSAGQREANVLTF	TGTGCCAGCAGCGCGGGACAGCGCGAGGCCAACGTCCTGACTTTC
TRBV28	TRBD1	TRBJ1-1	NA	CASSLDRGRAFF	TGTGCCAGCAGCCTCGACAGGGGAAGAGCTTTCTTT
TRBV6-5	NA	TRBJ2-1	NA	CASSFDSYNEQFF	TGTGCCAGCAGTTTTGATTCTTACAATGAGCAGTTCTTC
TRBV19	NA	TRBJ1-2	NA	CASRRAAGGYGYTF	TGTGCCAGTAGAAGGGCCGCCGGAGGCTATGGCTACACCTTC
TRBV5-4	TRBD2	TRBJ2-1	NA	CASSFGGRGHNEQFF	TGTGCCAGCAGCTTCGGCGGGAGGGGGCACAATGAGCAGTTCTTC
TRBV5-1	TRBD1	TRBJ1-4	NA	CASRQGANEKLFF	TGCGCCAGCAGACAGGGGGCTAATGAAAAACTGTTTTTT
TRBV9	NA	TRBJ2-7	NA	CASSVGFRNYEQYF	TGTGCCAGCAGCGTTGGCTTCAGGAACTACGAGCAGTACTTC
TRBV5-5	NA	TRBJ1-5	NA	CASSLVEYQPQHF	TGTGCCAGCAGCTTGGTAGAGTACCAGCCCCAGCATTTT